The rows below give T cell receptor beta chains drawn from one sample of a study of blood T cell repertoires in COVID-19. TCRdb keeps only in-frame clones here, not all; method: immunoSEQ multiplex PCR. The repertoire holds tens of thousands of clones, with 75% to 90% as singletons. The sample was peripheral blood. The receptor set was obtained from a man between 25 and 39 years old with acute or convalescent COVID-19. Both conserved end residues are part of each CDR3. D genes are given only for firm matches. Clone size is given for some rows only: seen once, a few or many times, or a class if the clone is expanded.

v_gene: TRBV29-1; j_gene: TRBJ2-3; len: 14; abundance: few; d_gene: NA; CDR3aa: CSVVRVGAPDTQYF; CDR3nt: TGCAGCGTTGTAAGGGTGGGGGCCCCAGATACGCAGTATTTT
v_gene: TRBV18; j_gene: TRBJ2-5; len: 15; abundance: NA; d_gene: NA; CDR3aa: CASSPPSGLQETQYF; CDR3nt: TGTGCCAGCTCACCACCGTCAGGGCTCCAAGAGACCCAGTACTTC
v_gene: TRBV6-2/TRBV6-3; j_gene: TRBJ1-1; len: 16; abundance: NA; d_gene: TRBD1; CDR3aa: CASSQAGQGQNTEAFF; CDR3nt: TGTGCCAGCAGCCAAGCGGGACAGGGGCAGAACACTGAAGCTTTCTTT
v_gene: TRBV18; j_gene: TRBJ1-1; len: 14; abundance: once; d_gene: NA; CDR3aa: CASSPSQLNTEAFF; CDR3nt: TGTGCCAGCTCACCATCACAGCTGAACACTGAAGCTTTCTTT
v_gene: TRBV6-1; j_gene: TRBJ1-4; len: 15; abundance: NA; d_gene: NA; CDR3aa: CASSEAGGLYEKLFF; CDR3nt: TGTGCCAGCAGTGAAGCGGGGGGGCTTTATGAAAAACTGTTTTTT
v_gene: TRBV2; j_gene: TRBJ1-1; len: 17; abundance: NA; d_gene: TRBD1; CDR3aa: CASSEAPLGQTNTEAFF; CDR3nt: TGTGCCAGCAGTGAAGCCCCGTTGGGACAGACGAACACTGAAGCTTTCTTT
v_gene: TRBV11-2; j_gene: TRBJ2-2; len: 15; abundance: NA; d_gene: TRBD1; CDR3aa: CASSRQGVGTGELFF; CDR3nt: TGTGCCAGCAGTCGACAGGGGGTGGGCACCGGGGAGCTGTTTTTT
v_gene: TRBV2; j_gene: TRBJ1-6; len: 14; abundance: NA; d_gene: TRBD1; CDR3aa: CASRPTGGISPLHF; CDR3nt: TGTGCCAGCAGACCTACAGGGGGAATCTCACCCCTCCACTTT
v_gene: TRBV30; j_gene: TRBJ2-4; len: 17; abundance: NA; d_gene: TRBD1; CDR3aa: CAWSPPFQGAFQNIQYF; CDR3nt: TGTGCCTGGAGTCCCCCTTTCCAGGGGGCTTTCCAAAACATTCAGTACTTC
v_gene: TRBV7-3; j_gene: TRBJ2-1; len: 16; abundance: NA; d_gene: TRBD2; CDR3aa: CASSVTSGRLVNEQFF; CDR3nt: TGTGCCAGCAGCGTGACTAGCGGGAGATTAGTGAATGAGCAGTTCTTC
v_gene: TRBV7-8; j_gene: TRBJ2-1; len: 22; abundance: NA; d_gene: NA; CDR3aa: CASSLEGTLITHLLSSYNEQFF; CDR3nt: TGTGCCAGCAGCTTAGAAGGGACTCTGATTACACACCTCTTGAGCTCCTACAATGAGCAGTTCTTC
v_gene: TRBV10-3; j_gene: TRBJ1-5; len: 15; abundance: NA; d_gene: NA; CDR3aa: CAISESRDSNQPQHF; CDR3nt: TGTGCCATCAGTGAGTCGCGAGATAGCAATCAGCCCCAGCATTTT
v_gene: TRBV28; j_gene: TRBJ2-4; len: 16; abundance: NA; d_gene: TRBD1; CDR3aa: CASSTSGTGDKNIQYF; CDR3nt: TGTGCCAGCAGTACGTCCGGGACAGGGGACAAAAACATTCAGTACTTC
v_gene: TRBV2; j_gene: TRBJ1-1; len: 12; abundance: NA; d_gene: TRBD1; CDR3aa: CASSSTGGEAFF; CDR3nt: TGTGCCAGCAGCTCGACAGGGGGCGAAGCTTTCTTT
v_gene: TRBV9; j_gene: TRBJ2-1; len: 15; abundance: once; d_gene: NA; CDR3aa: CASSVALGGSNEQFF; CDR3nt: TGTGCCAGCAGCGTAGCTCTTGGCGGGTCGAATGAGCAGTTCTTC
v_gene: TRBV5-4; j_gene: TRBJ1-1; len: 15; abundance: NA; d_gene: NA; CDR3aa: CASSLVGQGGTEAFF; CDR3nt: TGTGCCAGCAGCTTGGTTGGCCAGGGAGGTACTGAAGCTTTCTTT
v_gene: TRBV12-3/TRBV12-4; j_gene: TRBJ1-1; len: 13; abundance: NA; d_gene: NA; CDR3aa: CASSPRLNTEAFF; CDR3nt: TGTGCCAGCAGTCCGAGGTTGAACACTGAAGCTTTCTTT
v_gene: TRBV2; j_gene: TRBJ1-2; len: 13; abundance: NA; d_gene: TRBD1; CDR3aa: CASSGTGNAGYTF; CDR3nt: TGTGCCAGCAGCGGGACAGGGAACGCTGGCTACACCTTC
v_gene: TRBV30; j_gene: TRBJ1-6; len: 16; abundance: NA; d_gene: TRBD1; CDR3aa: CAWSDTRTGLRSPLHF; CDR3nt: TGTGCCTGGAGTGACACCCGGACAGGGTTAAGGTCACCCCTCCACTTT
v_gene: TRBV7-9; j_gene: TRBJ2-1; len: 14; abundance: once; d_gene: NA; CDR3aa: CASSQGSSYNEQFF; CDR3nt: TGTGCCAGCAGCCAGGGGTCCTCCTACAATGAGCAGTTCTTC
v_gene: TRBV24-1; j_gene: TRBJ1-2; len: 14; abundance: NA; d_gene: NA; CDR3aa: CATSGTTGNRGYTF; CDR3nt: TGTGCCACCAGTGGTACTACAGGGAATCGTGGCTACACCTTC
v_gene: TRBV12-3/TRBV12-4; j_gene: TRBJ1-1; len: 13; abundance: NA; d_gene: NA; CDR3aa: CASSNTRNTEAFF; CDR3nt: TGTGCCAGCAGTAATACGAGGAACACTGAAGCTTTCTTT
v_gene: TRBV5-4; j_gene: TRBJ2-5; len: 16; abundance: NA; d_gene: TRBD2; CDR3aa: CASTLRLAGAQETQYF; CDR3nt: TGTGCCAGCACCCTCCGACTAGCGGGGGCACAAGAGACCCAGTACTTC
v_gene: TRBV9; j_gene: TRBJ1-2; len: 12; abundance: NA; d_gene: TRBD1; CDR3aa: CASSGDRDGYTF; CDR3nt: TGTGCCAGCAGCGGGGACAGGGACGGCTACACCTTC
v_gene: TRBV6-5; j_gene: TRBJ1-1; len: 14; abundance: few; d_gene: NA; CDR3aa: CASSYSEGHTEAFF; CDR3nt: TGTGCCAGCAGTTACTCGGAGGGTCACACTGAAGCTTTCTTT
v_gene: TRBV7-3; j_gene: TRBJ2-5; len: 15; abundance: NA; d_gene: TRBD2; CDR3aa: CASSLSSGSWETQYF; CDR3nt: TGTGCCAGCAGCTTAAGTAGCGGGAGCTGGGAGACCCAGTACTTC
v_gene: TRBV7-2; j_gene: TRBJ1-5; len: 13; abundance: NA; d_gene: NA; CDR3aa: CASSSISGQPQHF; CDR3nt: TGTGCCAGCAGCTCGATTTCGGGGCAGCCCCAGCATTTT
v_gene: TRBV4-1; j_gene: TRBJ2-1; len: 15; abundance: NA; d_gene: TRBD2; CDR3aa: CASSRSSGSLLEQFF; CDR3nt: TGCGCCAGCAGCCGGAGTAGCGGGAGCCTGTTAGAGCAGTTCTTC
v_gene: TRBV19; j_gene: TRBJ2-3; len: 15; abundance: NA; d_gene: NA; CDR3aa: CASSVTGYSTDTQYF; CDR3nt: TGTGCCAGTAGTGTGACAGGTTATAGCACAGATACGCAGTATTTT
v_gene: TRBV18; j_gene: TRBJ1-6; len: 15; abundance: NA; d_gene: TRBD1; CDR3aa: CASSGQGQGNSPLHF; CDR3nt: TGTGCCAGCTCCGGTCAAGGACAGGGTAATTCACCCCTCCACTTT
v_gene: TRBV3-1/TRBV3-2; j_gene: TRBJ2-2; len: 13; abundance: NA; d_gene: NA; CDR3aa: CASSHLNTGELFF; CDR3nt: TGTGCCAGCAGCCACCTGAACACCGGGGAGCTGTTTTTT
v_gene: TRBV7-3; j_gene: TRBJ2-2; len: 14; abundance: NA; d_gene: NA; CDR3aa: CASSLGQSTGELFF; CDR3nt: TGTGCCAGCAGCCTAGGACAGAGCACCGGGGAGCTGTTTTTT
v_gene: TRBV30; j_gene: TRBJ2-5; len: 14; abundance: NA; d_gene: NA; CDR3aa: CAWSVGGVQETQYF; CDR3nt: TGTGCCTGGAGTGTTGGCGGGGTCCAAGAGACCCAGTACTTC
v_gene: TRBV7-9; j_gene: TRBJ1-2; len: 15; abundance: NA; d_gene: NA; CDR3aa: CASSPRQSTNYGYTF; CDR3nt: TGTGCCAGCAGCCCTCGACAGTCTACCAACTATGGCTACACCTTC
v_gene: TRBV11-2; j_gene: TRBJ1-2; len: 15; abundance: NA; d_gene: NA; CDR3aa: CASSLYQNANYGYTF; CDR3nt: TGTGCCAGCAGCTTATATCAGAACGCTAACTATGGCTACACCTTC
v_gene: TRBV5-1; j_gene: TRBJ1-3; len: 14; abundance: NA; d_gene: NA; CDR3aa: CASSFQGSGNTIYF; CDR3nt: TGCGCCAGCAGCTTCCAGGGTTCTGGAAACACCATATATTTT
v_gene: TRBV18; j_gene: TRBJ1-2; len: 14; abundance: once; d_gene: NA; CDR3aa: CASSPDRSGYGYTF; CDR3nt: TGTGCCAGCTCACCCGACAGGAGTGGGTATGGCTACACCTTC
v_gene: TRBV14; j_gene: TRBJ2-3; len: 16; abundance: NA; d_gene: TRBD1; CDR3aa: CASSERTGKRTDTQYF; CDR3nt: TGTGCCAGCAGCGAACGGACAGGGAAGAGGACAGATACGCAGTATTTT
v_gene: TRBV7-9; j_gene: TRBJ1-2; len: 14; abundance: NA; d_gene: TRBD1; CDR3aa: CASSIRQGAWGYTF; CDR3nt: TGTGCCAGCAGCATCCGACAGGGGGCTTGGGGCTACACCTTC
v_gene: TRBV7-8; j_gene: TRBJ2-1; len: 16; abundance: NA; d_gene: TRBD2; CDR3aa: CASSLVGTSQTNEQFF; CDR3nt: TGTGCCAGCAGCTTAGTAGGGACTAGTCAGACCAATGAGCAGTTCTTC
v_gene: TRBV19; j_gene: TRBJ2-2; len: 15; abundance: NA; d_gene: TRBD1; CDR3aa: CASSVTGVGTGELFF; CDR3nt: TGTGCCAGTAGTGTGACAGGGGTGGGCACCGGGGAGCTGTTTTTT
v_gene: TRBV27; j_gene: TRBJ1-5; len: 15; abundance: NA; d_gene: TRBD1; CDR3aa: CASSLKTGVYQPQHF; CDR3nt: TGTGCCAGCAGTTTAAAGACAGGGGTTTATCAGCCCCAGCATTTT
v_gene: TRBV30; j_gene: TRBJ2-2; len: 15; abundance: NA; d_gene: TRBD1; CDR3aa: CAWSEGQGRTGELFF; CDR3nt: TGTGCCTGGAGTGAGGGACAGGGAAGAACCGGGGAGCTGTTTTTT
v_gene: TRBV5-1; j_gene: TRBJ2-3; len: 16; abundance: NA; d_gene: TRBD2; CDR3aa: CASRGLAGEGTDTQYF; CDR3nt: TGCGCCAGCAGGGGACTAGCGGGAGAGGGCACAGATACGCAGTATTTT
v_gene: TRBV27; j_gene: TRBJ2-1; len: 15; abundance: NA; d_gene: TRBD1; CDR3aa: CASSPSGQGKAEQFF; CDR3nt: TGTGCCAGCAGTCCCTCGGGACAGGGGAAGGCTGAGCAGTTCTTC
v_gene: TRBV10-3; j_gene: TRBJ2-7; len: 13; abundance: NA; d_gene: NA; CDR3aa: CAISEWALYEQYF; CDR3nt: TGTGCCATCAGTGAGTGGGCCTTGTACGAGCAGTACTTC
v_gene: TRBV7-8; j_gene: TRBJ1-2; len: 14; abundance: few; d_gene: TRBD1; CDR3aa: CASSQIQGGYGYTF; CDR3nt: TGTGCCAGCAGCCAGATACAGGGGGGCTATGGCTACACCTTC
v_gene: TRBV15; j_gene: TRBJ2-1; len: 16; abundance: NA; d_gene: TRBD2; CDR3aa: CATSRGTRSTSDEQFF; CDR3nt: TGTGCCACCAGCAGAGGGACTAGGTCTACTTCGGATGAGCAGTTCTTC
v_gene: TRBV20-1; j_gene: TRBJ1-2; len: 10; abundance: few; d_gene: NA; CDR3aa: CSASELGYTF; CDR3nt: TGCAGTGCTAGCGAGTTGGGCTACACCTTC
v_gene: TRBV7-2; j_gene: TRBJ2-4; len: 14; abundance: NA; d_gene: NA; CDR3aa: CASSPSQAKNIQYF; CDR3nt: TGTGCCAGCAGCCCTAGCCAAGCCAAAAACATTCAGTACTTC
v_gene: TRBV6-1; j_gene: TRBJ1-2; len: 16; abundance: NA; d_gene: TRBD1; CDR3aa: CASSEARDRGYYGYTF; CDR3nt: TGTGCCAGCAGTGAAGCACGGGACAGGGGCTACTATGGCTACACCTTC
v_gene: TRBV7-6; j_gene: TRBJ2-1; len: 20; abundance: NA; d_gene: TRBD1; CDR3aa: CASSPEPGQGAAGSYNEQFF; CDR3nt: TGTGCCAGCAGTCCCGAACCGGGACAGGGGGCGGCGGGCTCCTACAATGAGCAGTTCTTC
v_gene: TRBV28; j_gene: TRBJ1-4; len: 17; abundance: NA; d_gene: TRBD1; CDR3aa: CASSLLGTGELGGKLFF; CDR3nt: TGTGCCAGCAGTTTGCTCGGGACAGGGGAACTAGGTGGAAAACTGTTTTTT